These 15 T cell receptor beta chains were all obtained from the same sample, sequenced in a study of response to subunit inactivated influenza vaccine. Each CDR3 protein gets one entry after TCRdb re-called the RT-PCR reads with MiXCR. The table records 700,000 to 900,000 distinct CDR3 sequences, 21% of them present only once. The source was PBMCs from blood, collected more than 4 days after vaccination. The receptors come from a man between 45 and 60 years old who received an inactivated influenza vaccine.

The genes are TRBV5-1 and TRBJ2-5; the match to TRBD2 covers 14 bases. CDR3 length: 17 residues. CDR1 is SGHRS and CDR2 is YFSETQ in the germline V gene. V lost 4 bases to trimming and J lost 4 bases; unmatched junction nucleotides: 9. This CDR3 reads CASSLSTSGRGRETQYF. The CDR3 DNA follows: TGCGCCAGCAGCCTGTCGACTAGCGGGAGGGGAAGAGAGACCCAGTACTTC.

The sample holds a few counts of this clonotype. J is TRBJ2-5 and V is TRBV20-1, with 9 bases matching TRBD2. The CDR3 length is 15 residues. V gave up 0 bases and J gave up 1 base; unmatched junction bases: 3. CDR1 and CDR2 from the germline V gene are DFQATT and SNEGSKA (reference sequence). CDR3 region: CSARDSGSAQETQYF. CDR3 DNA: TGCAGTGCTAGAGATAGCGGGAGCGCCCAAGAGACCCAGTACTTC.

Only a few counts were recorded for this clonotype. The chain uses TRBV7-2 and TRBJ2-1; tentatively, D is TRBD2 (5 bases). Looked up from germline, CDR1 is SGHTA and CDR2 is FQGNSA. V lost 3 bases and J 9 bases, leaving 18 bases between the germline ends. The CDR3 consists of 15 residues. CDR3 in DNA: TGTGCCAGCAGCTTTGTAACGGGATCTTTTTCTGAGCAGTTCTTC. It specifies CASSFVTGSFSEQFF.

A few counts support this clonotype. V is TRBV12-3 or TRBV12-4 and J is TRBJ2-7; weak D call: TRBD2 (5 bases). Trimming took 6 bases from V and 4 from J, leaving 13 bases between them. The CDR3 runs 13 residues. The CDR3 is CASSTYRGYEQYF. For the CDR3, the DNA is TGTGCCAGCAGCACTTATAGAGGGTACGAGCAGTACTTC.

V usage is TRBV20-1 and J usage is TRBJ2-7; 12 nucleotides agree with TRBD1. After removal of 2 bases from V and 7 bases from J, the junction contained 6 bases not matched to a gene. Germline values: CDR1 DFQATT, CDR2 SNEGSKA (reference sequence). CDR3 length: 14 amino acids. CDR3 region: CSARTGQGAGEQYF. CDR3 nucleotide sequence: TGCAGTGCTAGAACGGGACAGGGGGCGGGTGAGCAGTACTTC.

The chain employs TRBV12-3 or TRBV12-4 and TRBJ2-5, with TRBD1 matching over 7 bases. There are 14 residues in the CDR3. The V segment lost 5 bases and the J segment 4 bases; nucleotides outside the gene matches: 7. The CDR3 loop is CASSRQGKSETQYF. The CDR3 DNA reads as TGTGCCAGCAGTAGACAGGGAAAATCAGAGACCCAGTACTTC.

This clonotype was recorded many times. The chain uses TRBV20-1 and TRBJ2-3, with TRBD1 matching over 10 bases. Germline V gene data show CDR1 as DFQATT and CDR2 as SNEGSKA (reference sequence). CDR3 length: 14 residues. With V trimmed by 4 bases and J by 3 bases, 4 bases remained unmatched. The CDR3 region has the DNA TGCAGTGCTAAGGGACAGGGGAATACAGATACGCAGTATTTT. It is translated as CSAKGQGNTDTQYF.

The chain recombines TRBV28 with TRBJ1-5, with D possibly matching TRBD1 (5 bases). The CDR3 totals 15 residues. V dropped 6 bases and J dropped 3 bases, with 15 bases sitting between them. Germline CDR1 and CDR2: MDHEN and SYDVKM. This chain's CDR3 is CASSIPRGPNQPQHF. The DNA for the CDR3 is TGTGCCAGCAGCATCCCCCGGGGCCCCAATCAGCCCCAGCATTTT.

This clonotype was detected a few times. The chain is built from TRBV4-1 and TRBJ2-1; 7 bases agree with TRBD2. The germline gives CDR1 MGHRA, CDR2 YSYEKL. This CDR3 comprises 14 residues. V was pared by 4 bases and J by 8 bases, with 8 bases of the junction left unmatched. CDR3 DNA sequence: TGCGCCAGCAGCCCAGCGGGATTCGGGGATGAGCAGTTCTTC. Translation gives CASSPAGFGDEQFF.

This clonotype was seen more than once but under ten times. The chain joins TRBV29-1 to TRBJ2-1; the D call may be TRBD1 or TRBD2 (5 bases each). With 2 bases removed from V and 5 bases from J, the gap between germline ends came to 13 bases. Germline V gene lookup returns CDR1 SQVTM and CDR2 ANQGSEA. The CDR3 loop spans 14 amino acids. In nucleotides, the CDR3 is TGCAGCGTTGAAAGTCTTTGGGGGAACAATGAGCAGTTCTTC. It yields the protein CSVESLWGNNEQFF.

This chain uses TRBV2 with TRBJ1-5; D gene uncertain. Germline CDR1 SNHLY, CDR2 FYNNEI. Trimming removed 3 bases at V and 0 bases at J, with 6 bases between. The CDR3 length is 14 residues. The CDR3 is CASSENPSNQPQHF. CDR3 in DNA: TGTGCCAGCAGTGAGAACCCTAGCAATCAGCCCCAGCATTTT.

The V and J genes are TRBV5-6 and TRBJ1-2; the match to TRBD1 covers 7 bases. V was pared by 2 bases and J by 3 bases, with 4 bases of the junction left unmatched. Germline assignment: CDR1 SGHDT and CDR2 YYEEEE. The CDR3 spans 14 residues. The CDR3 bases are TGTGCCAGCAGCTTAGGAGGGGGCCACTATGGCTACACCTTC. The encoded protein is CASSLGGGHYGYTF.

The sample holds a few counts of this clonotype. The chain is built from TRBV4-3 and TRBJ2-4; 7 bases match TRBD1. The CDR3 sequence is 13 residues long. Germline V gene sequence: CDR1 LGHNA, CDR2 YSLEER. V shed 4 bases, J shed 8 bases, and the junction held 5 bases outside the gene matches. The CDR3 DNA follows: TGCGCCAGCAGCCGAGACAGGGCGGACATTCAGTACTTC. Translating it yields CASSRDRADIQYF.

V is TRBV20-1 and J is TRBJ1-4; D ambiguous. Germline CDR1 is DFQATT and CDR2 is SNEGSKA (reference sequence). CDR3 size: 13 residues. The ends were cut back, 3 bases at V and 0 bases at J, with 5 bases in the middle. Written as DNA, the CDR3 is TGCAGTGCTAGTAGGTCAACTAATGAAAAACTGTTTTTT. It is translated as CSASRSTNEKLFF.

The chain has TRBV5-1 and TRBJ1-4; D remains unclear. This CDR3 is 13 amino acids long. V was cut by 0 bases and J by 8 bases, with 8 bases left in between. Per germline, CDR1 SGHRS and CDR2 YFSETQ. CDR3 region: CASSLDSVEKLFF. The CDR3 nucleotides are TGCGCCAGCAGCTTGGACTCGGTAGAAAAACTGTTTTTT.